These 30 T cell receptor beta chains originate from one sample sequenced in a study of blood T cell repertoires in COVID-19. The repertoire was sequenced with immunoSEQ multiplex PCR; TCRdb's copy has only in-frame clones and lacks some. The data hold over 200,000 clones, with 86% observed a single time. Sequencing was done on a sample of peripheral blood. The receptors here all came from a man aged 35-49 years who had recovered from COVID-19.

The chain recombines TRBV21-1 with TRBJ1-1. TRBV21-1 is marked as a pseudogene. This CDR3 comprises 15 residues. CDR3 sequence: CASREPTLKNTEAFF. The CDR3 region has the DNA TGTGCCAGCAGGGAGCCGACCCTTAAGAACACTGAAGCTTTCTTT.

This chain connects TRBV19 to TRBJ1-5; D is ambiguous. The CDR3 totals 13 residues. Germline loops: CDR1 LNHDA, CDR2 SQIVND (reference sequence). V shed 5 bases and J shed 9 bases, with 14 bases lying between them. The CDR3 DNA reads as TGTGCCAGTAGTCAGGCGGCGGAGGGGCCCCAGCATTTT. Translated: CASSQAAEGPQHF.

This clone was picked up one time. The rearrangement uses TRBV27 and TRBJ2-3, with TRBD2 matching 9 bases. This CDR3 comprises 16 residues. The germline gives CDR1 MNHEY, CDR2 SMNVEV (reference sequence). V lost 3 bases, J lost 5 bases, and 9 bases stayed unmatched. CDR3 sequence: CASSFLSGRKGDTQYF. The CDR3 DNA follows: TGTGCCAGCAGTTTCCTAAGCGGGAGGAAGGGAGATACGCAGTATTTT.

The V and J genes are TRBV5-1 and TRBJ2-3; 10 nucleotides match TRBD2. CDR3 size: 15 residues. Germline V lookup: CDR1 SGHRS, CDR2 YFSETQ. The V and J ends lost 3 bases and 4 bases, in that order; junction bases with no gene match: 5. The CDR3 reads CASSYSSGSSDTQYF. The DNA for the CDR3 is TGCGCCAGCAGCTACTCTAGCGGGAGCTCAGATACGCAGTATTTT.

The rearrangement uses TRBV6-4 and TRBJ2-1; 14 bases match TRBD2. Losses at the gene ends were 6 bases for V and 8 bases for J; bases not matched to a gene: 9. The CDR3 has 16 amino acids. Germline values: CDR1 MRHNA, CDR2 SNTAGT. The DNA of the CDR3 is TGTGCCAGCAGCCGACTAGCGGGAGGGCCCGTGCATGAGCAGTTCTTC. Its translation is CASSRLAGGPVHEQFF.

The rearrangement uses TRBV25-1 and TRBJ1-2; unclear D gene. The CDR3 sequence is 11 residues long. The germline CDR1 and CDR2 sequences are MGHDK and SYGVNS. V gave up 4 bases and J gave up 9 bases, with 9 bases separating them. The CDR3 reads CASSGLSSYTF. The CDR3 DNA follows: TGTGCCAGCAGTGGCCTTTCTAGCTACACCTTC.

V and J are TRBV29-1 and TRBJ1-1; D remains unclear. The V gene lost 2 bases and the J gene lost 5 bases, with 12 bases spanning the gap. Germline V gene sequence: CDR1 SQVTM, CDR2 ANQGSEA. There are 13 residues in the CDR3. The CDR3 region has the DNA TGCAGCGTTGAATACCCAGGACTGACTGAAGCTTTCTTT. This codes for CSVEYPGLTEAFF. Together with reference TRBV29-1 and TRBJ1-1, the CDR3 gives the full variable domain: SAVISQKPSRDICQRGTSLTIQCQVDSQVTMMFWYRQQPGQSLTLIATANQGSEATYESGFVIDKFPISRPNLTFSTLTVSNMSPEDSSIYLCSVEYPGLTEAFFGQGTRLTVV.

The rearrangement joins TRBV6-1 to TRBJ1-2, with no clear D. The V and J ends lost 1 base and 8 bases respectively, with 14 bases between them. Germline CDR1 is MNHNS and CDR2 is SASEGT. The CDR3 has 14 amino acids. DNA for the CDR3: TGTGCCAGCAGTGAAGGCGGGCTCAGAAACGGCTACACCTTC. Translating it yields CASSEGGLRNGYTF.

This chain uses TRBV6-6 with TRBJ1-2, with D unclear. Germline V gives CDR1 MNHNY, CDR2 SVGAGI (reference sequence). The CDR3 is 13 residues long. V was pared by 2 bases and J by 8 bases, with 12 bases between. The CDR3 coding sequence is TGTGCCAGCAGTTACACAAAGGCGGGGGGCTACACCTTC. It encodes CASSYTKAGGYTF.

The chain recombines TRBV12-3 or TRBV12-4 with TRBJ2-1, with D perhaps matching TRBD2 (6 bases). V was shortened by 1 base and J by 10 bases, with 11 bases between the two germline ends. CDR3 size: 13 residues. DNA for the CDR3: TGTGCCAGCAGTTTAGGCCTAGCGCCCGAGCAGTTCTTC. Translating it yields CASSLGLAPEQFF.

J is TRBJ1-4 and V is TRBV27; 11 nucleotides match TRBD1. This CDR3 contains 16 residues. Germline loops: CDR1 MNHEY, CDR2 SMNVEV (reference sequence). V trimming: 6 bases; J trimming: 7 bases; junction bases outside the gene matches: 10. The CDR3 DNA follows: TGTGCCAGCAGGACCCGGGACAGGGGGGGAGGTGAAAAACTGTTTTTT. Translated, it gives CASRTRDRGGGEKLFF.

This chain joins TRBV14 and TRBJ1-1; tentative D call: TRBD1 (5 bases). The CDR3 consists of 14 residues. Between the trimmed V and J ends, which lost 4 bases and 2 bases, there was a span of 11 bases. CDR1 is SGHDN, CDR2 FVKESK, per germline. The CDR3 loop is CASSRGRANTEAFF. CDR3 nucleotide sequence: TGTGCCAGCAGCCGGGGCAGGGCCAACACTGAAGCTTTCTTT.

This clone came up once. The rearrangement links TRBV10-3 to TRBJ2-1; TRBD2 is a possible D gene (6 bases). The CDR3 totals 14 residues. Germline V gives CDR1 ENHRY, CDR2 SYGVKD. With 0 bases removed from V and 4 bases from J, the gap between germline ends came to 7 bases. CDR3 sequence (DNA): TGTGCCATCAGTGAGTCGGGGGGTTACAATGAGCAGTTCTTC. As protein: CAISESGGYNEQFF.

The chain uses TRBV15 and TRBJ1-2; a possible D gene is TRBD1 (6 bases). The V and J ends lost 4 bases and 0 bases respectively, with 12 bases between them. Per germline, CDR1 LNHNV and CDR2 YYDKDF (reference sequence). This CDR3 has 15 residues. CDR3 protein: CATSTRTEANYGYTF. DNA of the CDR3: TGTGCCACCAGCACACGGACAGAAGCTAACTATGGCTACACCTTC.

V is TRBV6-5 and J is TRBJ2-7; a possible D gene is TRBD2 (6 bases). Germline CDR1 is MNHEY and CDR2 is SVGAGI. The V gene lost 6 bases and the J gene lost 3 bases, with 9 bases spanning the gap. CDR3 length equals 12 residues. The CDR3: CASSPEGYEQYF. The CDR3 region has the DNA TGTGCCAGCAGCCCGGAGGGCTACGAGCAGTACTTC.

The chain has TRBV7-8 and TRBJ2-7; 14 bases align to TRBD2. This CDR3 has 18 residues. Germline lookup yields CDR1 SGHVS and CDR2 FQNEAQ. J lost 0 bases, V lost 5 bases, and 9 bases had no gene match. The CDR3 sequence: CASSRGGLAGESSYEQYF. The CDR3 DNA follows: TGTGCCAGCAGCCGTGGGGGACTAGCGGGGGAGAGCTCCTACGAGCAGTACTTC.

V usage is TRBV28 and J usage is TRBJ2-6, with TRBD2 as a possible D gene (6 bases). The CDR3 is made up of 18 amino acids. CDR1 is MDHEN and CDR2 is SYDVKM in the germline V gene. V was pared by 4 bases and J by 0 bases, with 16 bases between. CDR3 in DNA: TGTGCCAGCAGTTCCCCCGAGGGAGGCCTCTCTGGGGCCAACGTCCTGACTTTC. Protein product: CASSSPEGGLSGANVLTF.

The J gene is TRBJ2-3, the V gene TRBV6-2 or TRBV6-3, with 8 bases fitting TRBD2. V shed 3 bases, J shed 2 bases, and the junction held 7 bases outside the gene matches. Per the germline V gene, CDR1 is MNHEY and CDR2 is SVGEGT. The CDR3 is 16 amino acids. CDR3 protein: CASSYTPGGNTDTQYF. The CDR3 nucleotides read TGTGCCAGCAGTTATACGCCGGGAGGGAACACAGATACGCAGTATTTT.

The chain couples TRBV3-1 (or the pseudogene TRBV3-2) to TRBJ2-2; 8 bases line up with TRBD2. The CDR3 contains 17 residues. CDR1 and CDR2 (germline): LGHDT, YNNKEL (reference sequence). With V trimmed by 2 bases and J by 4 bases, 9 bases remained unmatched. The CDR3 region is CASSQSRGGPGTGELFF. CDR3 sequence (DNA): TGTGCCAGCAGCCAAAGTCGGGGGGGGCCGGGCACCGGGGAGCTGTTTTTT.

The CDR3 reads CASSPPGGTSNGNEQFF. The CDR3 coding sequence is TGTGCCAGCAGCCCCCCCGGGGGGACCTCTAATGGCAATGAGCAGTTCTTC. The rearrangement links TRBV14 to TRBJ2-1; 7 bases line up with TRBD2. V lost 4 bases and J lost 6; bases outside the gene matches: 15. The CDR3 totals 17 residues. Germline V gene data show CDR1 as SGHDN and CDR2 as FVKESK.

The gene calls are TRBV9 and TRBJ2-7; TRBD1 is a possible D gene (5 bases). The CDR3 loop spans 14 amino acids. In germline, CDR1 is SGDLS, CDR2 YYNGEE. Trimming stripped 4 bases from V and 7 bases from J, with 18 bases between. DNA of the CDR3: TGTGCCAGCAGCTCCCGATTAGCCCCAGGGGAGCAGTACTTC. Amino acids: CASSSRLAPGEQYF.

The gene calls are TRBV7-9 and TRBJ1-1; D is undetermined. V was shortened by 3 bases and J by 4 bases, with 12 bases between the two germline ends. The CDR3 extends over 14 amino acids. Germline V CDR1 and CDR2: SEHNR, FQNEAQ (reference sequence). The DNA for the CDR3 is TGTGCCAGCAGCTTCACCCTTGGCCGCACTGAAGCTTTCTTT. Its translation: CASSFTLGRTEAFF. Variable domain in full (rest from reference TRBV7-9 and TRBJ1-1): DTGVSQNPRHKITKRGQNVTFRCDPISEHNRLYWYRQTLGQGPEFLTYFQNEAQLEKSRLLSDRFSAERPKGSFSTLEIQRTEQGDSAMYLCASSFTLGRTEAFFGQGTRLTVV.

The chain recombines TRBV19 with TRBJ1-5, with a possible D match to TRBD1 (6 bases). This CDR3 region has 15 residues. V shed 11 bases and J shed 3 bases, with 20 bases lying between them. Looked up from germline, CDR1 is LNHDA and CDR2 is SQIVND (reference sequence). In nucleotides, the CDR3 is TGTGCCTTGCACCGGCGGGAGGGGGACAATCAGCCCCAGCATTTT. It codes for CALHRREGDNQPQHF.

A few counts support this clone. The V and J genes are TRBV7-9 and TRBJ2-7, with a possible D match to TRBD2 (6 bases). The CDR3 runs 17 residues. V was clipped by 4 bases and J by 3 bases, with 22 bases between them. Per germline, CDR1 SEHNR and CDR2 FQNEAQ (reference sequence). CDR3 bases: TGTGCCAGCAGCTCCCTGCCACTACGCCCCGGGAGCTACGAGCAGTACTTC. It codes for CASSSLPLRPGSYEQYF. Full variable domain (rest looked up from reference TRBV7-9 and TRBJ2-7): DTGVSQNPRHKITKRGQNVTFRCDPISEHNRLYWYRQTLGQGPEFLTYFQNEAQLEKSRLLSDRFSAERPKGSFSTLEIQRTEQGDSAMYLCASSSLPLRPGSYEQYFGPGTRLTVT.

This clone was recorded a few times. V is TRBV5-1 and J is TRBJ1-2; D unresolved. The CDR3 is 14 residues long. Trimming removed 5 bases at V and 4 bases at J, with 15 bases between. The germline V gene encodes CDR1 SGHRS and CDR2 YFSETQ. This CDR3 is CASRPITESYGYTF. The CDR3 bases are TGCGCCAGCAGACCGATCACAGAGTCCTATGGCTACACCTTC.

The chain links TRBV10-3 to TRBJ2-1; TRBD2 matches 11 bases. The CDR3 contains 16 residues. The germline gives CDR1 ENHRY, CDR2 SYGVKD. Germline trimming cut 3 bases from V and 8 bases from J; bases unmatched to any gene: 9. The CDR3 loop is CAISERIAGGPHEQFF. CDR3 nucleotides: TGTGCCATCAGTGAACGAATAGCGGGAGGGCCCCATGAGCAGTTCTTC.

The rearrangement uses TRBV27 and TRBJ2-3; 11 bases are shared with TRBD2. CDR3 length: 17 amino acids. Germline V gene sequence: CDR1 MNHEY, CDR2 SMNVEV (reference sequence). The ends lost 6 bases at V and 0 bases at J; junction bases unmatched: 8. CDR3 nucleotide sequence: TGTGCCAGCAGGAACCTGGGACTAGCGGTTAGCACAGATACGCAGTATTTT. It encodes CASRNLGLAVSTDTQYF.

V and J are TRBV6-5 and TRBJ1-1; perhaps TRBD1 as D (5 bases). Germline V gene lookup returns CDR1 MNHEY and CDR2 SVGAGI. The CDR3 has 15 amino acids. With 4 bases removed from V and 1 base from J, the gap between germline ends came to 13 bases. The CDR3 is CASSSVGVENTEAFF. Written as DNA, the CDR3 is TGTGCCAGCAGTTCAGTAGGGGTGGAGAACACTGAAGCTTTCTTT.

The V and J genes are TRBV2 and TRBJ1-1; D is possibly TRBD1 (6 bases). V was trimmed by 7 bases and J by 5 bases, leaving 11 bases between them. Germline assignment: CDR1 SNHLY and CDR2 FYNNEI. This CDR3 comprises 12 residues. CDR3 protein: CASTLRGTEAFF. The CDR3 DNA is TGTGCCAGCACCCTCAGGGGAACTGAAGCTTTCTTT.

This sequence joins TRBV3-1 (or the pseudogene TRBV3-2) and TRBJ2-1; 7 bases align to TRBD2. CDR3 length equals 18 residues. In germline, CDR1 is LGHDT, CDR2 YNNKEL (reference sequence). The V gene end was trimmed by 1 base and the J gene end by 1 base; junction bases not matched to a gene: 10. In DNA form, the CDR3 reads TGTGCCAGCAGCCAAGCGGAGGGCGGGGGACCTTCCTACAATGAGCAGTTCTTC. Protein product: CASSQAEGGGPSYNEQFF.